The 25 T cell receptor beta chains given below trace back to one sample, sequenced in a study of blood T cell repertoires in COVID-19. Repertoires were generated with immunoSEQ multiplex PCR, while TCRdb's copy carries only in-frame clones and drops some. The repertoire holds 90,000 to 120,000 clones, with roughly 88% as singletons. Sequencing used peripheral blood. All receptors derive from a man aged 45-65 years with active or convalescent COVID-19.

In its sample, this clone was seen once. V is TRBV20-1 and J is TRBJ1-1, with D perhaps matching TRBD1 (5 bases). V gave up 3 bases and J gave up 5 bases, with 16 bases separating them. The CDR3 extends over 14 amino acids. Germline V CDR1 and CDR2: DFQATT, SNEGSKA (reference sequence). CDR3 nucleotides: TGCAGTGCTAGTTGGGGAGGGGCAGGTACTGAAGCTTTCTTT. Translation gives CSASWGGAGTEAFF.

In its sample, this clone was seen many times. The rearrangement links TRBV20-1 to TRBJ1-1, with TRBD1 matching over 7 bases. V shed 3 bases and J 5 bases; nucleotides not matched to a gene: 6. Per the germline V gene, CDR1 is DFQATT and CDR2 is SNEGSKA (reference sequence). CDR3 size: 13 residues. The CDR3 here is CSASEGARTEAFF. The CDR3 bases are TGCAGTGCTAGTGAGGGGGCACGGACTGAAGCTTTCTTT.

The chain uses TRBV5-1 and TRBJ2-5, with TRBD2 as a possible D gene (6 bases). With 1 base removed from V and 5 bases from J, the gap between germline ends came to 12 bases. The length of the CDR3 is 14 residues. Germline V CDR1 and CDR2: SGHRS, YFSETQ. The CDR3 sequence is CASSLISGDETQYF. For the CDR3, the DNA is TGCGCCAGCAGCTTGATTAGCGGTGACGAGACCCAGTACTTC.

This chain connects TRBV5-1 to TRBJ2-1, with 15 bases lining up with TRBD2. V gave up 2 bases and J gave up 7 bases; unmatched junction bases: 10. This CDR3 is 18 amino acids long. Germline CDR1 reads SGHRS; CDR2 reads YFSETQ. The CDR3 sequence: CASSLGYGTSGRFNEQFF. CDR3 nucleotide sequence: TGCGCCAGCAGCTTAGGGTACGGGACTAGCGGGAGGTTTAATGAGCAGTTCTTC.

The chain employs TRBV19 and TRBJ2-5; D is unclear. Trimming removed 6 bases at V and 4 bases at J, with 9 bases between. The CDR3 totals 12 residues. Germline V gives CDR1 LNHDA, CDR2 SQIVND (reference sequence). CDR3 DNA: TGTGCCAGTAGCCTGCTCGGAGAGACCCAGTACTTC. Translating it yields CASSLLGETQYF.

V is TRBV10-3 and J is TRBJ2-3, with TRBD2 matching over 13 bases. The CDR3 is 17 amino acids. Unmatched junction bases numbered 5, after V lost 4 bases and J lost 1 base. Germline CDR1 and CDR2: ENHRY and SYGVKD. CDR3 DNA: TGTGCCATCAGTGGGACTAGCGGGAGATGGGGCACAGATACGCAGTATTTT. The encoded protein is CAISGTSGRWGTDTQYF.

The rearrangement links TRBV5-6 to TRBJ2-5; possibly TRBD1 for D (5 bases). This CDR3 contains 16 residues. Trimming removed 4 bases at V and 1 base at J, with 17 bases between. Germline CDR1 is SGHDT and CDR2 is YYEEEE. The CDR3 reads CASSPIPHRTQETQYF. For the CDR3, the DNA is TGTGCCAGCAGCCCCATACCCCACAGGACCCAAGAGACCCAGTACTTC.

This clone appeared a few times. The chain links TRBV5-1 to TRBJ2-7, with a possible D match to TRBD1 (5 bases). The CDR3 runs 13 residues. V was pared by 4 bases and J by 4 bases, with 12 bases between. Germline CDR1 is SGHRS and CDR2 is YFSETQ. The CDR3 DNA sequence: TGCGCCAGCAGCCGAGACAGTGGGTACGAGCAGTACTTC. It is translated as CASSRDSGYEQYF.

This chain joins TRBV6-2 or TRBV6-3 and TRBJ1-5; D is possibly TRBD1 (6 bases). The germline V gene encodes CDR1 MNHEY and CDR2 SVGEGT. This CDR3 is 14 amino acids long. V was pared by 2 bases and J by 6 bases, with 11 bases between. The DNA of the CDR3 is TGTGCCAGCAGTTACCAAGGGGGTCTTCAGCCCCAGCATTTT. Its protein is CASSYQGGLQPQHF.

This sequence joins TRBV7-9 and TRBJ1-1; D possibly corresponds to TRBD1 (6 bases). Germline CDR1 SEHNR, CDR2 FQNEAQ (reference sequence). The V end was cut by 4 bases, the J end by 3 bases, with 9 bases between. This CDR3 contains 13 residues. CDR3 residues: CASSSGQHTEAFF. In DNA form, the CDR3 reads TGTGCCAGCAGCTCCGGACAGCACACTGAAGCTTTCTTT.

The rearrangement uses TRBV7-9 and TRBJ2-1; perhaps TRBD2 as D (6 bases). Germline V gene sequence: CDR1 SEHNR, CDR2 FQNEAQ (reference sequence). The CDR3 extends over 16 amino acids. The germline V and J ends were trimmed by 5 bases and 6 bases, with 20 bases remaining between them. CDR3 bases: TGTGCCAGCAGCATTAGCGGAACCCTGAATTCCAATGAGCAGTTCTTC. Its protein product is CASSISGTLNSNEQFF.

This rearrangement joins TRBV28 to TRBJ1-5, with D hard to call. Trimming took off 6 bases at V and 0 bases at J, with 6 bases between the two ends. This CDR3 is built from 13 residues. Per the germline V gene, CDR1 is MDHEN and CDR2 is SYDVKM. The CDR3, as DNA: TGTGCCAGCAGACAGTATAGCAATCAGCCCCAGCATTTT. Protein: CASRQYSNQPQHF.

This chain connects TRBV19 to TRBJ1-1, with a possible D match to TRBD1 (6 bases). Germline CDR1 LNHDA, CDR2 SQIVND (reference sequence). Trimming stripped 5 bases from V and 7 bases from J, with 11 bases between. This CDR3 contains 12 residues. CDR3 region: CASSVQGIEAFF. The CDR3 DNA reads as TGTGCCAGTAGTGTACAGGGAATTGAAGCTTTCTTT.

The gene calls are TRBV19 and TRBJ2-5; a weak D match, TRBD2 (6 bases). The CDR3 sequence is 14 residues long. V was pared by 5 bases and J by 2 bases, with 12 bases between. Germline V gene sequence: CDR1 LNHDA, CDR2 SQIVND (reference sequence). CDR3 DNA: TGTGCCAGTAGTCATTCAGGGAGGCAAGAGACCCAGTACTTC. Its translation: CASSHSGRQETQYF.

The chain combines TRBV18 with TRBJ1-5; TRBD1 is a possible D gene (5 bases). The CDR3 covers 17 residues. V shed 4 bases and J shed 0 bases, with 16 bases lying between them. Germline V gene lookup returns CDR1 KGHSH and CDR2 LQKENI. The CDR3 bases are TGTGCCAGCTCACGGTCTCCCGGGGGTAGTAGCAATCAGCCCCAGCATTTT. It specifies CASSRSPGGSSNQPQHF.

The chain uses TRBV6-1 and TRBJ1-2, with TRBD1 as a possible D gene (6 bases). V was clipped by 2 bases and J by 4 bases, with 11 bases between them. Germline lookup yields CDR1 MNHNS and CDR2 SASEGT. The length of the CDR3 is 14 residues. CDR3 loop: CASSERGAPYGYTF. CDR3 DNA sequence: TGTGCCAGCAGTGAACGGGGGGCGCCCTATGGCTACACCTTC.

The CDR3 DNA reads as TGTGCCAGCTCACCCGAGAGGGACAGGGTGGGCACTGAAGCTTTCTTT. It encodes CASSPERDRVGTEAFF. The J gene is TRBJ1-1, the V gene TRBV18; 9 nucleotides agree with TRBD1. The CDR3 has 16 residues. CDR1 is KGHSH, CDR2 LQKENI, per germline. Trimming cost V 3 bases and J 4 bases; bases outside gene matches: 9.

This chain links TRBV5-6 with TRBJ2-1; the D gene is possibly TRBD2 (6 bases). CDR3 length: 14 residues. Germline CDR1 SGHDT, CDR2 YYEEEE. V lost 4 bases and J lost 7, with 15 bases in between. Here the CDR3 reads CASSGGAGWNEQFF. CDR3 sequence (DNA): TGTGCCAGCAGCGGGGGTGCGGGATGGAATGAGCAGTTCTTC.

This chain joins TRBV6-2 or TRBV6-3 and TRBJ2-7; D gene uncertain. V was pared by 0 bases and J by 7 bases, with 10 bases between. Germline CDR1 is MNHEY and CDR2 is SVGEGT. The CDR3 has 13 amino acids. Here the CDR3 DNA reads TGTGCCAGCAGTTACTCGAGGCAGAGTGAGCAGTACTTC. This sequence encodes CASSYSRQSEQYF.

This chain links TRBV5-4 with TRBJ2-1, with 9 positions matching TRBD2. CDR1 and CDR2 (germline): SGHNT, YYREEE (reference sequence). This CDR3 region has 15 residues. After removal of 3 bases from V and 8 bases from J, the junction contained 9 bases not matched to a gene. The CDR3 coding sequence is TGTGCCAGCAGCTCTTTTAGACTAGCGGTCGATGAGCAGTTCTTC. Protein: CASSSFRLAVDEQFF.

The chain is built from TRBV15 and TRBJ1-6; D unresolved. With 4 bases removed from V and 0 bases from J, the gap between germline ends came to 13 bases. The germline V gene has CDR1 LNHNV and CDR2 YYDKDF (reference sequence). CDR3 length: 17 residues. CDR3 protein: CATSTRGMSSYNSPLHF. CDR3 coding DNA: TGTGCCACCAGCACTAGAGGGATGAGCTCCTATAATTCACCCCTCCACTTT.

This clone was seen a handful of times. The J gene is TRBJ1-4, the V gene TRBV7-2; 9 bases agree with TRBD1. The CDR3 has 15 amino acids. Germline loops: CDR1 SGHTA, CDR2 FQGNSA. J lost 4 bases, V lost 5 bases, and 5 bases had no gene match. CDR3 coding DNA: TGTGCCAGCAGCCCGCGACAGGGGGATAATGAAAAACTGTTTTTT. It specifies CASSPRQGDNEKLFF.

In its sample, this clone was seen a few times. The chain links TRBV19 to TRBJ2-2; the D gene is possibly TRBD1 (6 bases). Germline V CDR1 and CDR2: LNHDA, SQIVND (reference sequence). This CDR3 region has 16 residues. The V end was cut by 3 bases, the J end by 0 bases, with 11 bases between. CDR3 coding DNA: TGTGCCAGTAGTATGGGGGCGCGAGCGAACACCGGGGAGCTGTTTTTT. This gives the protein CASSMGARANTGELFF.

Only one count was recorded for this clone. The chain employs TRBV10-3 and TRBJ2-2; D call uncertain. There are 15 residues in the CDR3. The V end lost 4 bases, the J end lost 1 base, and 10 bases lay between the germline ends. CDR1 and CDR2 (germline): ENHRY, SYGVKD. The CDR3 reads CAISAGRRNTGELFF. CDR3 nucleotide sequence: TGTGCCATCAGTGCCGGCAGGCGGAACACCGGGGAGCTGTTTTTT.

V gene TRBV5-1 combines with J gene TRBJ2-1; 10 positions agree with TRBD1. CDR3 length equals 16 residues. J lost 3 bases, V lost 0 bases, and 3 bases had no gene match. CDR1 is SGHRS and CDR2 is YFSETQ in the germline V gene. The DNA for the CDR3 is TGCGCCAGCAGCTTGGGGGGGACAGGGGTCTACAATGAGCAGTTCTTC. Amino acids: CASSLGGTGVYNEQFF.